This TCR beta chain was captured by sequencing in a study of T cells in Graves' hyperthyroidism and ophthalmopathy. At the level of the study: Specimen type is peripheral blood, collected at initial diagnosis prior to any treatment.

Study results and caveats: Stable hyperthyroidism and ophthalmopathy were separated using 13 V-J signatures.

RNA transcripts yielded amplified TCR beta CDR3 regions. First-round RT-PCR of the TCR CDR3 relied on the HTBI primer set. MiXCR was run by TCRdb on the multiplex PCR reads, yielding one entry per CDR3 protein. The profile shows some 360,000 distinct CDR3 sequences, roughly 20% of them singletons. In its sample, this clonotype was seen many times. Its antigen remains unidentified. Orbital computed tomography and thyroid ultrasound, together with serum TRAb and thyroxine and clinical symptoms, were used for diagnoses. The CDR3 length is 14 residues. J gave up 5 bases and V 6 bases, and 6 bases lay outside the gene matches.

The receptor was isolated from a middle-aged woman with Graves' ophthalmopathy. Sample: blood. The V gene is TRBV12-3 or TRBV12-4, the J gene TRBJ2-7; 11 bases match TRBD2. The CDR3 sequence: CASSVSGRENEQYF. The CDR3 nucleotides read TGTGCCAGCAGCGTTAGCGGGAGGGAAAACGAGCAGTACTTC.